Sequencing of this TCR beta chain was carried out in a study of T-cell reconstitution after alpha-beta-depleted transplantation in children. For TCRbeta, the library was prepared with unique molecular identifiers. TCRdb itself ran the PCR reads through MiXCR, one entry per CDR3 protein. The sample holds about 97,000 distinct CDR3 sequences, about 6.8% seen once. This clonotype showed up many times. Its antigen is unidentified. Broader study findings: Several hundred rapidly expanded clones from non-depleted graft cells reportedly supplied alpha-beta T cells about two months post-transplant. Some patients owed their high day-60 TCRbeta diversity to surviving recipient T cells and thymic progenitors. The authors attributed T-cell counts and diversity one year after transplant mostly to newly produced T cells.

Trimming at V came to 3 bases and at J to 1 base, leaving 8 bases not matched to a gene. There are 16 residues in the CDR3. J is TRBJ1-1 and V is TRBV12-3 or TRBV12-4; 7 bases are a match to TRBD1. The specimen comprised PBMCs, sampled before TCRalphabeta/CD19-depleted stem cell transplant. The sequence was collected from a boy between 2 and 10 years old with acute lymphoblastic leukemia, due to receive a stem cell transplant. The CDR3 nucleotides read TGTGCCAGCAGTTTGGAGACAGGGATGGGGAACACTGAAGCTTTCTTT. Translating gives CASSLETGMGNTEAFF.